Sequencing of this TCR beta chain was carried out in a study of T cell repertoires in cytomegalovirus infection. Background on the study: Public TCR beta signatures marked donors with CMV infection and the matching HLA.

TCRdb passed the reads through MiXCR, listing each CDR3 protein once. The data hold approximately 730,000 distinct CDR3 sequences, with roughly 36% observed a single time. Points from the study as a whole: Identification of carriers of CMV plus the relevant HLA was achieved through cumulative public TCR beta family frequency. Ex vivo responses were dominated by HLA-C-restricted CMV-specific TCR beta clonotypes.

About this clonotype itself: The antigen is undetermined.

CDR1 MNHNY and CDR2 SVGAGI come from the germline V gene (reference sequence). The CDR3 is made up of 11 amino acids. The germline V and J ends were trimmed by 7 bases and 5 bases, with 9 bases remaining between them. J is TRBJ2-7 and V is TRBV6-6; D ambiguous. This receptor was obtained from a human donor in good health (CMV status not recorded). Some clones in this sample may be carry-over from other donors' samples. The sample in question was cultured PBMCs, obtained from culture after CMV antigen stimulation. The CDR3 region has the DNA TGTGCCAGCACCAGAGGCCACGAGCAGTACTTC. Protein sequence: CASTRGHEQYF.